Sequencing of this T cell receptor (beta chain) was carried out in a study of long-term antiretroviral therapy in people with HIV. Study-wide findings and caveats: ART adherence, viral resistance and therapy changes went unrecorded.

Comments on this clone: Its cognate antigen is unknown.

In the United States, treatment was given to all participants with HIV. A v3.0 immunoSEQ assay was performed at survey level. TCRdb's copy holds only in-frame clones and misses some; the assay was immunoSEQ multiplex PCR. Counted here are 35,000 to 40,000 clones, 80% to 90% occurring once; the ten biggest clones make up about 10%. This CDR3 has 12 residues. The germline CDR1 and CDR2 sequences are KGHSH and LQKENI. V was trimmed by 5 bases and J by 9 bases, leaving 12 bases between them. V is TRBV18 and J is TRBJ2-3; D unclear. The TCR comes from a man aged 18 to 30 with HIV. The source material was unsorted PBMCs, sampled 2.2 years after starting antiretroviral therapy. The CDR3 spells CASSSESGTQYF. The CDR3 DNA reads TGTGCCAGCTCATCGGAATCCGGAACGCAGTATTTT.